This TCR beta chain comes out of a study of early T cells in non-severe SARS-CoV-2 infection. Each CDR3 protein gets one entry after TCRdb re-called the 5' RACE reads with MiXCR. The data show tens of thousands of distinct CDR3 sequences, 9% to 15% seen once. CDR1 and CDR2 from the germline V gene are SGHRS and YFSETQ. This CDR3 is 13 amino acids long. With 3 bases removed from V and 6 bases from J, the gap between germline ends came to 10 bases. The rearrangement uses TRBV5-1 and TRBJ2-4; TRBD1 or TRBD2 may be the D gene (5 bases each). Source material: whole blood. This sequence originates from an adult who was a healthcare worker with PCR-confirmed SARS-CoV-2 infection or an uninfected control (not recorded which). In nucleotides, the CDR3 is TGCGCCAGCAGCTGGGGCAGCGGAAACATTCAGTACTTC. Translated, it gives CASSWGSGNIQYF.